A single T cell receptor (beta chain) is shown here with its context. The same CDR3 can be traced to other DNA sequences in this sample. Sequencing was performed with immunoSEQ multiplex PCR; in TCRdb, only in-frame clones are kept and a portion is missing. The repertoire holds roughly 2,000,000 clones, with roughly 94% as singletons. The data stem from a study of shared clonotypes between healthy human individuals. Naive CD8 isolation took CD45RO-negative cells positively selected for CCR7 and excluded terminally differentiated effector memory CD45RA+ cells. CDR1 and CDR2 from the germline V gene are SGDLS and YYNGEE. V was trimmed by 0 bases and J by 0 bases, leaving 10 bases between them. The CDR3 is 16 amino acids.

The chain employs TRBV9 and TRBJ2-1; D uncertain. The sample consisted of naive CD8+ T cells sorted from blood. This TCR derives from a man aged 18 to 35 in good health. The CDR3 coding sequence is TGTGCCAGCAGCGTAGAGGGCGGAAGCTCCTACAATGAGCAGTTCTTC. The encoded protein is CASSVEGGSSYNEQFF.